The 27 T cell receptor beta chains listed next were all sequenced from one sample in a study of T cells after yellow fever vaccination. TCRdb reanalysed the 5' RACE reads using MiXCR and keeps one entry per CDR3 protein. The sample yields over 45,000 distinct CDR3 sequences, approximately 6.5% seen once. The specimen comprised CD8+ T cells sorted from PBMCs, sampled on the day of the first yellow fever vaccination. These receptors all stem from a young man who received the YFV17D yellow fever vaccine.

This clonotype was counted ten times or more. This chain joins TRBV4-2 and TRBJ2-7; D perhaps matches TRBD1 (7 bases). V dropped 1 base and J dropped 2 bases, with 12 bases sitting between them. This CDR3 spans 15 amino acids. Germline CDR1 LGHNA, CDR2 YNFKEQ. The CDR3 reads CASSQGRGEAYEQYF. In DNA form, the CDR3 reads TGTGCCAGCAGCCAAGGCAGGGGGGAAGCCTACGAGCAGTACTTC.

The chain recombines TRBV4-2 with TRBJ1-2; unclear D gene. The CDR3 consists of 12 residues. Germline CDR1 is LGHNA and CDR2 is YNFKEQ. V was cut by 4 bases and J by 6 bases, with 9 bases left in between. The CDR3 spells CASSPGLHGYTF. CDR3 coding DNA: TGTGCCAGCAGCCCTGGGCTCCATGGCTACACCTTC.

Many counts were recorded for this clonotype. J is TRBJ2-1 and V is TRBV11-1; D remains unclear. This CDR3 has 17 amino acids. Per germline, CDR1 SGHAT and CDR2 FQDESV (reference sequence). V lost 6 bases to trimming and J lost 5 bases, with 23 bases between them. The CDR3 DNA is TGTGCCAGCAGTTCAAGGCAGAGTTTAAGCAGAGACAATGAGCAGTTCTTC. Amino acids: CASSSRQSLSRDNEQFF. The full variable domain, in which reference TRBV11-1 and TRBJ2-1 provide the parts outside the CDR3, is EAEVAQSPRYKITEKSQAVAFWCDPISGHATLYWYRQILGQGPELLVQFQDESVVDDSQLPKDRFSAERLKGVDSTLKIQPAELGDSAMYLCASSSRQSLSRDNEQFFGPGTRLTVL.

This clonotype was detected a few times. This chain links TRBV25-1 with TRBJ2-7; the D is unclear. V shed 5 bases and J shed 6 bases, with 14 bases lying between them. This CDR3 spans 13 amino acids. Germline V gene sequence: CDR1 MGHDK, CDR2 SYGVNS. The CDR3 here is CASSHLLLGEQYF. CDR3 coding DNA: TGTGCCAGCAGTCACCTACTCTTGGGCGAGCAGTACTTC.

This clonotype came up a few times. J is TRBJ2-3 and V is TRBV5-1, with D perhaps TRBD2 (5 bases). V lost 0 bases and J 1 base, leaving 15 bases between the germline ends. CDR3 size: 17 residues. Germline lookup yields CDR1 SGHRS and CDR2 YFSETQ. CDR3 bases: TGCGCCAGCAGCTTGGCCTTGGCACACGGGGGCACAGATACGCAGTATTTT. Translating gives CASSLALAHGGTDTQYF.

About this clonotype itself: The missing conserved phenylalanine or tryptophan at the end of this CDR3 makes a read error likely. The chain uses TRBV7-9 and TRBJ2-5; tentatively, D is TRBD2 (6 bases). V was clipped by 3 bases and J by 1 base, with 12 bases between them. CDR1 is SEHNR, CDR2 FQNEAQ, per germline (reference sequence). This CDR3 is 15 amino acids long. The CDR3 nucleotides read TGTGCCAGCAGCTTGAAAATCGGGGGCCAAGAGACCCAGTACTTG. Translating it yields CASSLKIGGQETQYL.

CDR3 amino acids: CAWSGGLASGANVLTF. CDR3 nucleotide sequence: TGTGCCTGGAGCGGCGGCCTAGCCTCTGGGGCCAACGTCCTGACTTTC. The J gene is TRBJ2-6, the V gene TRBV7-9; perhaps TRBD2 as D (5 bases). V lost 11 bases to trimming and J lost 0 bases, with 17 bases between them. CDR3 length equals 16 residues. CDR1 and CDR2 from the germline V gene are SEHNR and FQNEAQ (reference sequence).

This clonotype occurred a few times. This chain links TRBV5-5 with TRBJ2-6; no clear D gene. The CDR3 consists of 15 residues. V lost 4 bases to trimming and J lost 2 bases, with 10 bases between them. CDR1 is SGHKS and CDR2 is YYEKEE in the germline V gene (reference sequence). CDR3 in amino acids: CASSTRTTGANVLTF. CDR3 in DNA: TGTGCCAGCAGCACAAGGACCACTGGGGCCAACGTCCTGACTTTC.

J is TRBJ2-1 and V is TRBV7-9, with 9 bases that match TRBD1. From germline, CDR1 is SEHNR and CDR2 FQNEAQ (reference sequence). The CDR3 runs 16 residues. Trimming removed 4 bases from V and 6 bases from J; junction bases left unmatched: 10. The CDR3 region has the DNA TGTGCCAGCAGCTGGACAGGGGCGAAAGTAGGCAATGAGCAGTTCTTC. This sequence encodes CASSWTGAKVGNEQFF.

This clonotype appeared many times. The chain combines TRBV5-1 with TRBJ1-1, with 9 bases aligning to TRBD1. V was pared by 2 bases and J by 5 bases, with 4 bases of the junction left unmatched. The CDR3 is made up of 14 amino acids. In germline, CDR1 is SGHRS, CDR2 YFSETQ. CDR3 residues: CASSLQGALTEAFF. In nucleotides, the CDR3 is TGCGCCAGCAGCTTACAGGGGGCATTGACTGAAGCTTTCTTT.

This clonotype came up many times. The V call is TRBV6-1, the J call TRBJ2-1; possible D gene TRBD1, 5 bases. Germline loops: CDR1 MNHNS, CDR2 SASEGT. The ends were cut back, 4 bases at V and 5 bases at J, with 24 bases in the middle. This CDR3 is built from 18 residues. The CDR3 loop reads CASSGGPSRVWINNEQFF. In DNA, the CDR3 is TGTGCCAGCAGTGGGGGCCCCTCAAGGGTCTGGATAAACAATGAGCAGTTCTTC.

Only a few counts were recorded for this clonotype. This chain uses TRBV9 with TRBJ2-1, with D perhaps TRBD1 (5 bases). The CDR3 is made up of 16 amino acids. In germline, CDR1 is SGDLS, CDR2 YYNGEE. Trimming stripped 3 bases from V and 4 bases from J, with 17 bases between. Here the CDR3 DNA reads TGTGCCAGCAGCGAGGAGATAATAAGGGGATACAATGAGCAGTTCTTC. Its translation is CASSEEIIRGYNEQFF.

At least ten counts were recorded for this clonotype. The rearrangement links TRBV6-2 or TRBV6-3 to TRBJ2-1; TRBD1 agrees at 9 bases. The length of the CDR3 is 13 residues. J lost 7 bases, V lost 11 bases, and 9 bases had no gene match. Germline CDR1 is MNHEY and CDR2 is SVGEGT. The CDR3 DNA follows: TGTGCCGGGGGGGACAGGGTGTGGAATGAGCAGTTCTTC. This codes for CAGGDRVWNEQFF.

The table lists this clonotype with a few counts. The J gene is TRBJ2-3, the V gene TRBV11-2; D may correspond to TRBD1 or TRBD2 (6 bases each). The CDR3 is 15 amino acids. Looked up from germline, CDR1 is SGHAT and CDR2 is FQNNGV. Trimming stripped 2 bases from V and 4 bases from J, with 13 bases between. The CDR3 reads CASSLTGSGADTQYF. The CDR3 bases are TGTGCCAGCAGCTTAACAGGGTCGGGAGCAGATACGCAGTATTTT. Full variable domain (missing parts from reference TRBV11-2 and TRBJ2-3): EAGVAQSPRYKIIEKRQSVAFWCNPISGHATLYWYQQILGQGPKLLIQFQNNGVVDDSQLPKDRFSAERLKGVDSTLKIQPAKLEDSAVYLCASSLTGSGADTQYFGPGTRLTVL.

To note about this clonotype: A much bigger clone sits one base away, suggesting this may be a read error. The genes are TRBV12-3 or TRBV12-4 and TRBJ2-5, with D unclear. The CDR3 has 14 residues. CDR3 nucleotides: TGTGCCGGCAGTTTTCGGACGGACCAAGAGACCCAGTACTTC. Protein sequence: CAGSFRTDQETQYF.

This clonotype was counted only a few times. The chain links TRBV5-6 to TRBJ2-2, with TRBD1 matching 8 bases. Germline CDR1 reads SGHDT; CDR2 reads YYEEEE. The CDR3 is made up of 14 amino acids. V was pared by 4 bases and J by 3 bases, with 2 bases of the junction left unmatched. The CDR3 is CASSVGQDTGELFF. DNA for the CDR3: TGTGCCAGCAGCGTGGGACAGGACACCGGGGAGCTGTTTTTT.

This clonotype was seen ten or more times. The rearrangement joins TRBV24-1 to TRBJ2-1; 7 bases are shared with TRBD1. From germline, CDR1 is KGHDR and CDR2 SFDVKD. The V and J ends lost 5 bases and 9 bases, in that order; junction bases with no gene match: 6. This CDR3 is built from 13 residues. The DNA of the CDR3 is TGTGCCACCAGTGGGAAGGGGGCGGGTGAGCAGTTCTTC. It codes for CATSGKGAGEQFF.

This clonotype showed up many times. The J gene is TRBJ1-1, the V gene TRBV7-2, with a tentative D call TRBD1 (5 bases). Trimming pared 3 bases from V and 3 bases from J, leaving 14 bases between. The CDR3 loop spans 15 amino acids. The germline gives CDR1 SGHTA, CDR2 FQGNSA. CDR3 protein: CASSFSWGTDTEAFF. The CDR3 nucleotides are TGTGCCAGCAGCTTTTCATGGGGGACCGACACTGAAGCTTTCTTT.

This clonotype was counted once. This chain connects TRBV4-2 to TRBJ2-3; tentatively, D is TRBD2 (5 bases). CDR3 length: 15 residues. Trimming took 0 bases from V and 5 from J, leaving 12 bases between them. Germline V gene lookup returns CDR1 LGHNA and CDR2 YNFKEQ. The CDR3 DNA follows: TGTGCCAGCAGCCAAGATGGCGGGTCGAGAGATACGCAGTATTTT. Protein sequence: CASSQDGGSRDTQYF.

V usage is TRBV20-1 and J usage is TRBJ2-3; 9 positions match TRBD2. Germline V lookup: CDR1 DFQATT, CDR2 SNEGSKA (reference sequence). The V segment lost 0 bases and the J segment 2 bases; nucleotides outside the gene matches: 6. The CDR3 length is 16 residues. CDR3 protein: CSARDPTSGLTDTQYF. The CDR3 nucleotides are TGCAGTGCTAGAGATCCCACTAGCGGGCTCACAGATACGCAGTATTTT.

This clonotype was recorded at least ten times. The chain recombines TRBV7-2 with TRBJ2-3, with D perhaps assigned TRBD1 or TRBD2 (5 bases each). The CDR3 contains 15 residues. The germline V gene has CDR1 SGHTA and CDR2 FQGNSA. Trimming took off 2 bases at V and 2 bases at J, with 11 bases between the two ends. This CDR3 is CASSLYQGPTDTQYF. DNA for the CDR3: TGTGCCAGCAGCTTATACCAGGGACCCACAGATACGCAGTATTTT.

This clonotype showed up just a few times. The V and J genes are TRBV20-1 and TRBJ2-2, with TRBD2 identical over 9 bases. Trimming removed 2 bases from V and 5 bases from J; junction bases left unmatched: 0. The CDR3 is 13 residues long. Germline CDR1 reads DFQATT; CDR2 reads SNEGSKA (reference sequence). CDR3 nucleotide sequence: TGCAGTGCTAGACTAGCGGGGACCGGGGAGCTGTTTTTT. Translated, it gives CSARLAGTGELFF.

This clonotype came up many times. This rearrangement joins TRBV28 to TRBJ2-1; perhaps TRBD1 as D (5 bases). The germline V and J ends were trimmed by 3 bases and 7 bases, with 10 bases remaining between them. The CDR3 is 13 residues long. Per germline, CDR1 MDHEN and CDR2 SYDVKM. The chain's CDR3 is CASSFQGANEQFF. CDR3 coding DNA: TGTGCCAGCAGTTTTCAAGGGGCGAATGAGCAGTTCTTC.

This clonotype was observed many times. The CDR3 spells CASRENTEAFF. CDR3 nucleotide sequence: TGTGCCAGCAGGGAGAACACTGAAGCTTTCTTT. The chain links TRBV2 to TRBJ1-1, with D uncertain. CDR3 length equals 11 residues. Trimming removed 6 bases at V and 1 base at J, with 3 bases between. Germline V CDR1 and CDR2: SNHLY, FYNNEI.

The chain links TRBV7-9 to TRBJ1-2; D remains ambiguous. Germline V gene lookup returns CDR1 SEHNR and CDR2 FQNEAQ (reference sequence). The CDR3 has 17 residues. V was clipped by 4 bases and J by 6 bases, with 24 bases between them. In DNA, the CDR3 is TGTGCCAGCAGCTCACCGCGTGAAGCATCTGACTGGGATGGCTACACCTTC. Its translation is CASSSPREASDWDGYTF.

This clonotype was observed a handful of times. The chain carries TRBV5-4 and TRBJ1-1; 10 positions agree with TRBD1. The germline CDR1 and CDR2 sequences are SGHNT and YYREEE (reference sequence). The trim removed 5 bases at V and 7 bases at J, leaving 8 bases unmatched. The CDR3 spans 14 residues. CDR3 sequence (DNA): TGTGCCAGCAGTTGGGGACAGGGGATTTATGAAGCTTTCTTT. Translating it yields CASSWGQGIYEAFF.

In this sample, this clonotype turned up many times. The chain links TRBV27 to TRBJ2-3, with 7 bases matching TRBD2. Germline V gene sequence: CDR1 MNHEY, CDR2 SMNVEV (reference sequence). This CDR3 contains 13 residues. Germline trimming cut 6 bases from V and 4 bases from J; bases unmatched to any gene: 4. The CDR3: CASRDAGADTQYF. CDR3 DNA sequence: TGTGCCAGCAGAGACGCGGGGGCAGATACGCAGTATTTT.